The rows below give T cell receptor beta chains drawn from one sample of a study of T-cell reconstitution after alpha-beta-depleted transplantation in children. MiXCR, applied by TCRdb to the PCR reads, yields one record per CDR3 protein. The table shows hundreds of thousands of distinct CDR3 sequences, with under 15% occurring only once. Sequences were derived from PBMCs, sampled before TCRalphabeta/CD19-depleted stem cell transplant. The origin of the receptors is a girl between 2 and 10 years old with congenital amegakaryocytic thrombocytopenia, due to receive a stem cell transplant. Both conserved end residues are part of each CDR3.

V	length	J	CDR3
TRBV12-3/TRBV12-4	14	TRBJ1-6	CASSSTGLGSPLHF
TRBV5-1	14	TRBJ2-3	CASSLGVFGDTQYF
TRBV5-1	14	TRBJ1-2	CASSLMEGVYGYTF
TRBV7-9	14	TRBJ2-1	CASSLKSSYNEQFF
TRBV12-3/TRBV12-4	15	TRBJ2-7	CASTVGLAGTWEQYF
TRBV6-1	14	TRBJ1-2	CASGRGFSNYGYTF
TRBV20-1	14	TRBJ2-1	CSANPALRGHEQFF
TRBV5-1	14	TRBJ2-1	CASSLALAENEQFF
TRBV24-1	19	TRBJ2-3	CATSDLGLKASGSVDTQYF
TRBV11-1	17	TRBJ2-1	CASSMWNGLAPYNEQFF
TRBV20-1	17	TRBJ2-5	CSTTPLAGGISRETQYF
TRBV20-1	13	TRBJ2-7	CSARGGVSYEQYF
TRBV5-1	14	TRBJ2-2	CASMTNANTGELFF
TRBV7-7	13	TRBJ1-6	CASPGGCNSPLHF
TRBV7-9	13	TRBJ1-1	CASSLVGDSEAFF
TRBV29-1	15	TRBJ2-7	CSVEGLAGVYYEQYF
TRBV7-9	15	TRBJ2-7	CASSFGLASTHEQYF
TRBV20-1	15	TRBJ2-5	CSARLGQGALETQYF
TRBV12-3/TRBV12-4	14	TRBJ1-1	CASRDDGKDTEAFF
TRBV27	14	TRBJ2-7	CASSPGQGVYEQYF